The source of this T cell receptor (beta chain) is a study of T-cell memory formation after mild COVID-19. Study outcomes and limitations: CD4/CD8 balance characterized clones contracting day 15 to 85, and CD4+ skew characterized later expanders.

A single record per CDR3 protein comes from TCRdb applying MiXCR to the 5' RACE reads. The sample has approximately 440,000 distinct CDR3 sequences; about 20% are singletons. In germline, CDR1 is SGHVS, CDR2 FNYEAQ. This CDR3 has 17 residues. After removal of 7 bases from V and 2 bases from J, the junction contained 14 bases not matched to a gene. On this clonotype itself: What it binds is unknown.

The sequence was collected from an adult woman who had mild COVID-19 (a few samples of this study predate the infection). Cell type and time point are not known. Sequencing used PBMCs or a T cell subset sorted from them (not recorded which). V gene TRBV7-6 combines with J gene TRBJ2-5; 9 positions match TRBD1. CDR3 nucleotides: TGTGCCAGCATCCTAGATGATCCCGGGACAGGGCAAGAGACCCAGTACTTC. As protein: CASILDDPGTGQETQYF.